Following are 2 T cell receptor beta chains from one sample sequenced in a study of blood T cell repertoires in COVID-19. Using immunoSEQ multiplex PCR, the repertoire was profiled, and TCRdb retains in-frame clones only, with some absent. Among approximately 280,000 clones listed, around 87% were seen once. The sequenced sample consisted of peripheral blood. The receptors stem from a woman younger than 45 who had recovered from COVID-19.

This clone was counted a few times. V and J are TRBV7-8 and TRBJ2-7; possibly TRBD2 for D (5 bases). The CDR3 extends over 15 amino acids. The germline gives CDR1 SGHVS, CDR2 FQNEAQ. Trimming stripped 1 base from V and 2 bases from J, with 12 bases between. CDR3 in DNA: TGTGCCAGCAGCTTAGGCGATAAGAGGGCCTACGAGCAGTACTTC. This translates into CASSLGDKRAYEQYF.

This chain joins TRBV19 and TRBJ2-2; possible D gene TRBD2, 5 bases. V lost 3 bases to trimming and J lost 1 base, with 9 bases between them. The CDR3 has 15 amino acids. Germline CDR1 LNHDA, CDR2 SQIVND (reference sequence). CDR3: CASSMERRNTGELFF. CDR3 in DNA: TGTGCCAGTAGTATGGAGCGGCGGAACACCGGGGAGCTGTTTTTT.